The entry that follows covers one TCR beta chain sequence. The sample belongs to a study of somatic mutations in cytotoxic T cells in rheumatoid arthritis. Using immunoSEQ multiplex PCR, the repertoire was profiled, and TCRdb retains in-frame clones only, with some absent. The data contain roughly 3,900 clones, 93% of them seen just once; the ten biggest clones take up roughly 7.6%. V was cut by 2 bases and J by 1 base, with 11 bases left in between. This CDR3 is 15 amino acids long. Germline lookup yields CDR1 MNHNS and CDR2 SASEGT. This receptor was taken from a woman in her sixties with rheumatoid arthritis. Sample: CD8+ T cells sorted from blood. This chain connects TRBV6-1 to TRBJ2-5; the D is unclear. The CDR3 reads CASSETLPTQETQYF. In DNA, the CDR3 is TGTGCCAGCAGTGAAACCCTCCCTACCCAAGAGACCCAGTACTTC.